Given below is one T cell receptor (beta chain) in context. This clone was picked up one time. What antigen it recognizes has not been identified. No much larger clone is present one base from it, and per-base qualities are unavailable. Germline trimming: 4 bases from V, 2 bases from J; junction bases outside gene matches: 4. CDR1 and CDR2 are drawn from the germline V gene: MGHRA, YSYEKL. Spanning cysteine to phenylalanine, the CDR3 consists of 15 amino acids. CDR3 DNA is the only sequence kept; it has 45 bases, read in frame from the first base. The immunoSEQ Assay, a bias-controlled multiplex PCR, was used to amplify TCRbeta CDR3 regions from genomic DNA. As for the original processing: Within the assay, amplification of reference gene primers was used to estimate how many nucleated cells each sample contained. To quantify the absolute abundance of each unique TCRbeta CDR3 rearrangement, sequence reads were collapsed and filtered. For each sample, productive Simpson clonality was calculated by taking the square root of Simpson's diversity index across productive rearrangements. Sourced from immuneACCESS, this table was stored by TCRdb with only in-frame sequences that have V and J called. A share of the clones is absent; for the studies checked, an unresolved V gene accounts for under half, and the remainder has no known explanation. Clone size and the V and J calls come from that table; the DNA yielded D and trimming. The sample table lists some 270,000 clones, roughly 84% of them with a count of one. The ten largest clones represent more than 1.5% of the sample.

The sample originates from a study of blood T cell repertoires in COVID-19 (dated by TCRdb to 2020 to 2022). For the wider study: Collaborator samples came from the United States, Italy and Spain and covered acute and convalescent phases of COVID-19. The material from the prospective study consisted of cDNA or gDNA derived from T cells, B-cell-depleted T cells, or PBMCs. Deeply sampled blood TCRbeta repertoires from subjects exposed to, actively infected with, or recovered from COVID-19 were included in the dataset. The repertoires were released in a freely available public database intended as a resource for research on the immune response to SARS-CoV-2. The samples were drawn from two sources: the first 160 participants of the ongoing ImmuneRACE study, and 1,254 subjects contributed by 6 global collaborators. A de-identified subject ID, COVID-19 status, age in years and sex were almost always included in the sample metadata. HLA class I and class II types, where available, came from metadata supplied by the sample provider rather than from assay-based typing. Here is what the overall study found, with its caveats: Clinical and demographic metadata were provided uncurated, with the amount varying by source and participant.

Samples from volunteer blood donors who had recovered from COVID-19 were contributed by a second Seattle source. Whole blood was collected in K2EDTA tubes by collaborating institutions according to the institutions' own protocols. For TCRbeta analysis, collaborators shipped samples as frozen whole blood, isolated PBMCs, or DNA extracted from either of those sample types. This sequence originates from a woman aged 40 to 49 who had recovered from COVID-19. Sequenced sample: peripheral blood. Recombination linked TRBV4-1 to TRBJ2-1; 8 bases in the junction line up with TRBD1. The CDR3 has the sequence CASSPQGAAYNEQFF. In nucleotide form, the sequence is TGCGCCAGCAGCCCCCAGGGGGCCGCCTACAATGAGCAGTTCTTC.